These 16 T cell receptor beta chains were all obtained from the same sample, sequenced in a study of shared T cell receptors in the human thymus. Sequencing used immunoSEQ multiplex PCR; TCRdb keeps in-frame clones, though not all of them. The table records almost 550,000 clones, around 78% of them present only once. In addition, the sample was reused for a study of human thymus T cells.

The sequenced sample consisted of thymocytes. The receptors derive from a boy younger than two with a congenital heart defect.

This sequence joins TRBV30 and TRBJ1-2; 9 positions agree with TRBD1. V shed 5 bases, J shed 4 bases, and the junction held 17 bases outside the gene matches. This CDR3 has 17 residues. Germline-derived CDR1 and CDR2 are GTSNPN and SVGIG (reference sequence). The CDR3 bases are TGTGCCTGGCTATCCCGGGACAGGGTGCCCTCTGGCTATGGCTACACCTTC. Translated, it gives CAWLSRDRVPSGYGYTF.

Written as DNA, the CDR3 is TGCGCCAGCAGCACGGGACTCGCCTACAATGAGCAGTTCTTC. It translates to CASSTGLAYNEQFF. The V gene is TRBV5-1, the J gene TRBJ2-1, with D possibly being TRBD2 (6 bases). CDR3 size: 14 residues. V lost 4 bases and J lost 2, with 10 bases in between. CDR1 and CDR2 from the germline V gene are SGHRS and YFSETQ. The variable domain in full, with the rest retrieved from reference TRBV5-1 and TRBJ2-1, is KAGVTQTPRYLIKTRGQQVTLSCSPISGHRSVSWYQQTPGQGLQFLFEYFSETQRNKGNFPGRFSGRQFSNSRSEMNVSTLELGDSALYLCASSTGLAYNEQFFGPGTRLTVL.

This clone was seen a handful of times. The V gene is TRBV29-1, the J gene TRBJ2-1; 11 nucleotides line up with TRBD2. The CDR3 is made up of 17 amino acids. Per germline, CDR1 SQVTM and CDR2 ANQGSEA. V trimming: 0 bases; J trimming: 4 bases; junction bases outside the gene matches: 8. CDR3: CSVEEALAGGWYNEQFF. The DNA of the CDR3 is TGCAGCGTTGAAGAAGCCCTAGCGGGAGGTTGGTACAATGAGCAGTTCTTC.

This chain joins TRBV6-1 and TRBJ2-1; TRBD2 matches at 10 bases. This CDR3 region has 19 residues. CDR1 and CDR2 (germline): MNHNS, SASEGT. Trimming cost V 2 bases and J 10 bases; bases outside gene matches: 20. The chain's CDR3 is CASSESGSSGRWGEREQFF. CDR3 DNA: TGTGCCAGCAGTGAATCAGGTTCTAGCGGGAGATGGGGCGAGAGAGAGCAGTTCTTC.

The rearrangement joins TRBV12-5 to TRBJ2-7; 9 nucleotides line up with TRBD1. Unmatched junction bases numbered 11, after V lost 3 bases and J lost 2 bases. The germline gives CDR1 LGHNT, CDR2 FRNRAP. CDR3 length: 17 residues. The CDR3 DNA reads TGTGCTAGTGGTTTATCTTTGGTCGGACAGGGGACCTACGAGCAGTACTTC. This codes for CASGLSLVGQGTYEQYF.

The V call is TRBV27, the J call TRBJ1-5, with D possibly matching TRBD1 (6 bases). V dropped 5 bases and J dropped 0 bases, with 17 bases sitting between them. The length of the CDR3 is 17 residues. From germline, CDR1 is MNHEY and CDR2 SMNVEV (reference sequence). The CDR3 DNA follows: TGTGCCAGCAGTCCACGGGGGGCAGACGATAGCAATCAGCCCCAGCATTTT. Amino acids: CASSPRGADDSNQPQHF.

The chain has TRBV7-6 and TRBJ1-5; perhaps TRBD1 as D (6 bases). The length of the CDR3 is 18 residues. Trimming left V 2 bases short and J 4 bases short, with 21 bases between. Germline-derived CDR1 and CDR2 are SGHVS and FNYEAQ. This CDR3 is CASSLTLLQGALNQPQHF. The CDR3 DNA follows: TGTGCCAGCAGCTTAACCCTTTTACAGGGCGCCCTAAATCAGCCCCAGCATTTT.

The chain is built from TRBV7-6 and TRBJ2-7; 11 positions agree with TRBD2. CDR1 and CDR2 from the germline V gene are SGHVS and FNYEAQ. The junction had 5 bases not matched to a gene; V was cut back by 1 base and J by 3 bases. There are 16 residues in the CDR3. CDR3 bases: TGTGCCAGCAGCTTAGAGACTACTAGCGGGAGCTACGAGCAGTACTTC. Encoded protein: CASSLETTSGSYEQYF.

The chain has TRBV10-2 and TRBJ2-7; TRBD2 agrees at 14 bases. The CDR3 length is 16 residues. V shed 7 bases and J 5 bases; nucleotides not matched to a gene: 10. Germline V gives CDR1 WSHSY, CDR2 SAAADI. As DNA, the CDR3 is TGCGCCAGCAAACCGGGACTAGCGGGAGAATTCGACGAGCAGTACTTC. This encodes CASKPGLAGEFDEQYF.

The chain employs TRBV28 and TRBJ2-3; TRBD2 is a possible D gene (6 bases). Per germline, CDR1 MDHEN and CDR2 SYDVKM. The CDR3 is made up of 15 amino acids. Trimming shortened V by 3 bases and J by 0 bases, and 10 bases separated the two germline ends. This CDR3 is CASSLNRESTDTQYF. Here the CDR3 DNA reads TGTGCCAGCAGTTTGAATCGGGAGAGCACAGATACGCAGTATTTT. The entire variable domain, with the rest obtained from reference TRBV28 and TRBJ2-3, is as follows: DVKVTQSSRYLVKRTGEKVFLECVQDMDHENMFWYRQDPGLGLRLIYFSYDVKMKEKGDIPEGYSVSREKKERFSLILESASTNQTSMYLCASSLNRESTDTQYFGPGTRLTVL.

This sequence joins TRBV27 and TRBJ1-5, with D possibly matching TRBD1 (6 bases). The CDR3 covers 16 residues. Germline CDR1 MNHEY, CDR2 SMNVEV (reference sequence). Trimming shortened V by 2 bases and J by 4 bases, and 15 bases separated the two germline ends. The DNA of the CDR3 is TGTGCCAGCAGTTTAATGGGAGGGGGGGAGAATCAGCCCCAGCATTTT. This translates into CASSLMGGGENQPQHF.

This chain uses TRBV6-1 with TRBJ2-5; TRBD2 agrees at 15 bases. The tail of the sequence fits TRBJ2-7 better, so the J call may be wrong. This CDR3 has 17 residues. Germline V gives CDR1 MNHNS, CDR2 SASEGT. The CDR3: CASSAGTSGRTEYEQYF. The CDR3, as DNA: TGTGCCAGCAGTGCCGGGACTAGCGGGAGGACAGAATACGAGCAGTACTTC.

This clone came up a few times. The gene calls are TRBV6-1 and TRBJ2-2; D possibly corresponds to TRBD1 (5 bases). The CDR3 has 20 amino acids. V gave up 4 bases and J gave up 4 bases, with 28 bases separating them. CDR1 is MNHNS and CDR2 is SASEGT in the germline V gene. CDR3 sequence: CASSGRVQGGWRLTTGELFF. In nucleotides, the CDR3 is TGTGCCAGCAGTGGCCGGGTTCAGGGTGGGTGGCGGCTAACCACCGGGGAGCTGTTTTTT.

This chain joins TRBV11-1 and TRBJ2-1, with a tentative D call TRBD2 (6 bases). This CDR3 comprises 11 residues. Germline V gene lookup returns CDR1 SGHAT and CDR2 FQDESV (reference sequence). V was shortened by 4 bases and J by 14 bases, with 12 bases between the two germline ends. The CDR3 nucleotides are TGTGCCAGCAGCTCGGAGGGGCCAAAGTTCTTC. Translation: CASSSEGPKFF.

In the case of this clone: Other DNA variants within this sample encode the same CDR3. The chain uses TRBV5-1 and TRBJ2-3, with 7 nucleotides matching TRBD2. J lost 2 bases, V lost 0 bases, and 3 bases had no gene match. CDR3 length: 15 residues. Germline CDR1 reads SGHRS; CDR2 reads YFSETQ. CDR3 DNA: TGCGCCAGCAGCTTGGCGGGAGGTTCCACAGATACGCAGTATTTT. It codes for CASSLAGGSTDTQYF.

This clone came up a few times. The chain carries TRBV14 and TRBJ2-7; maybe TRBD1 (5 bases). The germline V gene has CDR1 SGHDN and CDR2 FVKESK. This CDR3 comprises 13 residues. Trimming pared 4 bases from V and 6 bases from J, leaving 13 bases between. The CDR3 is CASSLRVGCEQYF. CDR3 nucleotides: TGTGCCAGCAGCCTCAGGGTCGGCTGCGAGCAGTACTTC. The complete variable domain, with remaining parts taken from reference TRBV14 and TRBJ2-7, reads EAGVTQFPSHSVIEKGQTVTLRCDPISGHDNLYWYRRVMGKEIKFLLHFVKESKQDESGMPNNRFLAERTGGTYSTLKVQPAELEDSGVYFCASSLRVGCEQYFGPGTRLTVT.